Presented here are 11 T cell receptor beta chains from one specimen sequenced in a study of OX40 agonist ivuxolimab in advanced cancers. Measured with immunoSEQ multiplex PCR; TCRdb has only the in-frame clones, and not every one. The sample has under 100,000 clones, roughly 87% seen once. The specimen comprised CD4+ or CD8+ T cells sorted from blood, sampled in a trial of the OX40 agonist ivuxolimab. These TCRs come from an adult with an advanced solid tumor such as melanoma, head and neck, liver or kidney cancer.

This clone has only one observation. This sequence joins TRBV5-1 and TRBJ2-7, with D possibly being TRBD2 (6 bases). The CDR3 length is 16 residues. Germline CDR1 reads SGHRS; CDR2 reads YFSETQ. V lost 5 bases, J lost 2 bases, and 20 bases lay in between. The CDR3 here is CASSHSYGGATYEQYF. For the CDR3, the DNA is TGCGCCAGCAGTCACTCTTACGGAGGGGCAACCTACGAGCAGTACTTC.

The rearrangement links TRBV28 to TRBJ1-5; no firm D call. V was pared by 11 bases and J by 3 bases, with 11 bases between. Germline CDR1 and CDR2: MDHEN and SYDVKM. This CDR3 contains 12 residues. CDR3: CASRQINQPQHF. CDR3 nucleotide sequence: TGTGCCTCGCGCCAGATCAATCAGCCCCAGCATTTT.

The chain employs TRBV5-4 and TRBJ2-1, with 8 bases matching TRBD2. CDR1 is SGHNT and CDR2 is YYREEE in the germline V gene (reference sequence). The CDR3 is 15 amino acids. The V segment lost 0 bases and the J segment 4 bases; nucleotides outside the gene matches: 3. The CDR3 sequence is CASSLESSGYNEQFF. The DNA of the CDR3 is TGTGCCAGCAGCTTGGAGTCTAGCGGGTACAATGAGCAGTTCTTC.

The chain carries TRBV10-3 and TRBJ2-5, with TRBD2 matching over 11 bases. The germline V gene has CDR1 ENHRY and CDR2 SYGVKD. V dropped 6 bases and J dropped 0; count of bases not matched to a gene: 3. This CDR3 region has 15 residues. The DNA for the CDR3 is TGTGCCATCAGAGGGACTAGCGGAGACCAAGAGACCCAGTACTTC. Translation: CAIRGTSGDQETQYF.

The CDR3 here is CASSQAPGDNEQFF. In DNA, the CDR3 is TGCGCCAGCAGCCAAGCCCCTGGGGACAATGAGCAGTTCTTC. The rearrangement uses TRBV4-3 and TRBJ2-1; D is undetermined. Looked up from germline, CDR1 is LGHNA and CDR2 is YSLEER. CDR3 length equals 14 residues. V lost 1 base and J 5 bases, leaving 9 bases between the germline ends.

V usage is TRBV7-3 and J usage is TRBJ2-7; a possible D gene is TRBD1 (5 bases). Between the trimmed V and J ends, which lost 5 bases and 5 bases, there was a span of 19 bases. CDR1 is SGHTA, CDR2 FQGTGA, per germline. This CDR3 has 15 amino acids. CDR3 residues: CASSPSGQGWDEQYF. DNA for the CDR3: TGTGCCAGCAGCCCATCCGGCCAGGGATGGGACGAGCAGTACTTC.

This chain links TRBV27 with TRBJ2-3, with a weak D call TRBD2 (5 bases). V lost 4 bases and J lost 4, with 12 bases in between. This CDR3 region has 14 residues. The germline V gene encodes CDR1 MNHEY and CDR2 SMNVEV (reference sequence). The CDR3 sequence is CASSSRVGPDTQYF. The CDR3 nucleotides are TGTGCCAGCAGTTCGAGGGTCGGCCCAGATACGCAGTATTTT.

The chain has TRBV29-1 and TRBJ1-4; D possibly corresponds to TRBD1 (6 bases). CDR1 SQVTM and CDR2 ANQGSEA come from the germline V gene. The CDR3 totals 13 residues. Between the trimmed V and J ends, which lost 6 bases and 3 bases, there was a span of 11 bases. The chain's CDR3 is CSVDEGANEKLFF. The CDR3 coding sequence is TGCAGCGTCGATGAGGGGGCTAATGAAAAACTGTTTTTT. Supplemented by reference TRBV29-1 and TRBJ1-4, the full variable domain reads SAVISQKPSRDICQRGTSLTIQCQVDSQVTMMFWYRQQPGQSLTLIATANQGSEATYESGFVIDKFPISRPNLTFSTLTVSNMSPEDSSIYLCSVDEGANEKLFFGSGTQLSVL.

The V call is TRBV15, the J call TRBJ2-3; maybe TRBD1 (6 bases). Trimming pared 4 bases from V and 4 bases from J, leaving 12 bases between. CDR1 is LNHNV, CDR2 YYDKDF, per germline (reference sequence). This CDR3 comprises 14 residues. The CDR3 protein is CATSKPGVPDTQYF. The CDR3 DNA sequence: TGTGCCACCAGCAAACCAGGGGTCCCAGATACGCAGTATTTT. The whole variable domain, filled in from reference TRBV15 and TRBJ2-3, reads DAMVIQNPRYQVTQFGKPVTLSCSQTLNHNVMYWYQQKSSQAPKLLFHYYDKDFNNEADTPDNFQSRRPNTSFCFLDIRSPGLGDTAMYLCATSKPGVPDTQYFGPGTRLTVL.

The chain is built from TRBV5-5 and TRBJ1-2; tentative D call: TRBD1 (5 bases). The V and J ends lost 4 bases and 0 bases respectively, with 13 bases between them. Germline V gene lookup returns CDR1 SGHKS and CDR2 YYEKEE (reference sequence). This CDR3 comprises 15 residues. CDR3 in amino acids: CASSLGDKTNYGYTF. DNA of the CDR3: TGTGCCAGCAGCCTAGGGGATAAGACTAACTATGGCTACACCTTC.

Comment on this clone: One junction end disagrees with the germline gene, perhaps due to a read error. The J gene is TRBJ2-1, the V gene TRBV7-3; D gene uncertain. From germline, CDR1 is SGHTA and CDR2 FQGTGA. There are 13 residues in the CDR3. The CDR3 DNA follows: TGTGCCAGCAGCTTACTACCGGACGGTGCGCGTGTCTTC. Amino acid sequence: CASSLLPDGARVF.